Each of the 20 T cell receptor beta chains below was sequenced from the same sample in a study of T cells in localized non-small cell lung cancer. The data were produced by immunoSEQ multiplex PCR, yet TCRdb's version contains in-frame clones alone and is incomplete. The sample has approximately 2,900 clones, around 34% seen once. This sample comprised normal lung tissue next to the tumor, obtained before any cancer treatment. All receptors derive from a male donor older than 55 with stage I squamous cell lung carcinoma.

The chain couples TRBV9 to TRBJ2-1; no clear D. In germline, CDR1 is SGDLS, CDR2 YYNGEE. CDR3 size: 13 residues. The V end lost 5 bases, the J end lost 11 bases, and 17 bases lay between the germline ends. The CDR3 loop is CASSLGLKGKQFF. The CDR3, as DNA: TGTGCCAGCAGTTTAGGGTTGAAAGGAAAGCAGTTCTTC.

The V call is TRBV28, the J call TRBJ2-5; 9 bases are shared with TRBD1. The V gene's germline CDR1 is MDHEN and CDR2 SYDVKM. The length of the CDR3 is 16 residues. Trimming removed 3 bases from V and 5 bases from J; junction bases left unmatched: 10. DNA of the CDR3: TGTGCCAGCAGTTTGGGGACAGGGTGGGCGTTCGAGACCCAGTACTTC. This encodes CASSLGTGWAFETQYF. Full variable domain (remainder filled in from reference TRBV28 and TRBJ2-5): DVKVTQSSRYLVKRTGEKVFLECVQDMDHENMFWYRQDPGLGLRLIYFSYDVKMKEKGDIPEGYSVSREKKERFSLILESASTNQTSMYLCASSLGTGWAFETQYFGPGTRLLVL.

There are a few counts of this clone. The rearrangement uses TRBV6-8 and TRBJ1-2; D not resolved. Germline lookup yields CDR1 MNHGY and CDR2 SAAAGT. This CDR3 has 13 amino acids. Deletions cut 4 bases from V and 7 bases from J, with 13 bases between. This CDR3 is CASSSPRLRGYTF. Here the CDR3 DNA reads TGTGCCAGCAGTTCTCCCAGGTTGCGTGGCTACACCTTC.

Of note for this clone: A read error may account for a junction end that differs from germline. The genes are TRBV19 and TRBJ2-7; 9 positions agree with TRBD1. Germline values: CDR1 LNHDA, CDR2 SQIVND (reference sequence). The CDR3 sequence is 15 residues long. CDR3 protein: CASSFLPGQGVGQYF. DNA of the CDR3: TGTGCTAGTAGTTTCTTACCGGGACAGGGAGTCGGGCAGTACTTC. The whole variable domain, remainder taken from reference TRBV19 and TRBJ2-7, is DGGITQSPKYLFRKEGQNVTLSCEQNLNHDAMYWYRQDPGQGLRLIYYSQIVNDFQKGDIAEGYSVSREKKESFPLTVTSAQKNPTAFYLCASSFLPGQGVGQYFGPGTRLTVT.

The gene calls are TRBV19 and TRBJ2-3; no reliable D call. The CDR3 totals 12 residues. CDR1 and CDR2 from the germline V gene are LNHDA and SQIVND (reference sequence). V was pared by 4 bases and J by 2 bases, with 4 bases between. The CDR3 bases are TGTGCCAGTAGTAGTGTCACAGATACGCAGTATTTT. It yields the protein CASSSVTDTQYF.

This clone has more than one count but fewer than ten. The chain couples TRBV28 to TRBJ2-1; D call uncertain. Germline V gene lookup returns CDR1 MDHEN and CDR2 SYDVKM. This CDR3 spans 15 amino acids. V lost 2 bases, J lost 5 bases, and 13 bases lay in between. Written as DNA, the CDR3 is TGTGCCAGCAGTTTAGGTGTTGTCGTGGACAATGAGCAGTTCTTC. Protein product: CASSLGVVVDNEQFF.

In this sample, this clone turned up a few times. The V and J genes are TRBV6-8 and TRBJ1-1; the D gene is possibly TRBD1 (6 bases). Germline CDR1 is MNHGY and CDR2 is SAAAGT. The germline V and J ends were trimmed by 10 bases and 0 bases, with 15 bases remaining between them. This CDR3 comprises 14 residues. In DNA form, the CDR3 reads TGTGCCATCAGCAAACAGGGAGTGAACACTGAAGCTTTCTTT. Its translation: CAISKQGVNTEAFF.

The chain has TRBV29-1 and TRBJ2-7; maybe TRBD1 (5 bases). In germline, CDR1 is SQVTM, CDR2 ANQGSEA. CDR3 size: 13 residues. Trimming took 2 bases from V and 4 from J, leaving 12 bases between them. CDR3 nucleotides: TGCAGCGTTGAAAAGGCGGACAAATACGAGCAGTACTTC. Translation: CSVEKADKYEQYF.

The chain links TRBV28 to TRBJ2-2; D assignment may be TRBD1 or TRBD2 (5 bases each). Germline CDR1 is MDHEN and CDR2 is SYDVKM. Deletions cut 6 bases from V and 5 bases from J, with 13 bases between. This CDR3 spans 14 amino acids. The CDR3 reads CASSLGTFTGELFF. DNA of the CDR3: TGTGCCAGCAGCCTCGGGACGTTTACCGGGGAGCTGTTTTTT. Combining the CDR3 with reference TRBV28 and TRBJ2-2 gives the whole variable domain DVKVTQSSRYLVKRTGEKVFLECVQDMDHENMFWYRQDPGLGLRLIYFSYDVKMKEKGDIPEGYSVSREKKERFSLILESASTNQTSMYLCASSLGTFTGELFFGEGSRLTVL.

This clone was observed a few times. V and J are TRBV10-2 and TRBJ2-1; D may be TRBD2 (6 bases). This CDR3 is built from 15 residues. Germline values: CDR1 WSHSY, CDR2 SAAADI. Trimming stripped 5 bases from V and 3 bases from J, with 14 bases between. In nucleotides, the CDR3 is TGCGCCAGCAGTCCCGGCGGGGACGGCTACAATGAGCAGTTCTTC. It encodes CASSPGGDGYNEQFF.

This clone was detected a few times. The CDR3 DNA reads TGTGCCAGCGGTAGCCCGGCGGAGGGTAATGAAAAACTGTTTTTT. Residues: CASGSPAEGNEKLFF. V gene TRBV6-8 combines with J gene TRBJ1-4; D is ambiguous. The CDR3 is 15 amino acids. The V gene lost 8 bases and the J gene lost 4 bases, with 17 bases spanning the gap. The germline gives CDR1 MNHGY, CDR2 SAAAGT.

This clone was seen a single time. The V and J genes are TRBV11-3 and TRBJ2-2; D remains unclear. The CDR3 is made up of 14 amino acids. CDR1 SGHNT and CDR2 YENEEA come from the germline V gene. V was cut by 5 bases and J by 3 bases, with 10 bases left in between. CDR3 sequence reads: CASSRGLDTGELFF. CDR3 DNA sequence: TGTGCCAGCAGCCGTGGTCTCGACACCGGGGAGCTGTTTTTT.

V and J are TRBV30 and TRBJ2-2, with TRBD1 identical over 10 bases. Germline assignment: CDR1 GTSNPN and CDR2 SVGIG (reference sequence). CDR3 length: 20 residues. With 1 base clipped from V and 6 bases from J, the junction kept 20 bases outside the gene matches. CDR3 amino acids: CAWSDTGTGALGVYAGELFF. The CDR3 DNA is TGTGCCTGGAGTGATACCGGGACAGGGGCTCTCGGTGTATACGCCGGGGAGCTGTTTTTT.

This clone qualifies as medium-sized. The genes are TRBV6-8 and TRBJ2-6, with 7 bases that match TRBD1. There are 16 residues in the CDR3. CDR1 MNHGY and CDR2 SAAAGT come from the germline V gene. The V segment lost 5 bases and the J segment 0 bases; nucleotides outside the gene matches: 4. In nucleotides, the CDR3 is TGTGCCAGCAGTCGGGGACAGTCCTCTGGGGCCAACGTCCTGACTTTC. Its translation: CASSRGQSSGANVLTF.

The V and J genes are TRBV18 and TRBJ1-4; D is unclear. Per germline, CDR1 KGHSH and CDR2 LQKENI. V gave up 5 bases and J gave up 7 bases, with 11 bases separating them. The CDR3 runs 13 residues. CDR3 sequence (DNA): TGTGCCAGCTCAGAAGGGTTGAGTGAAAAACTGTTTTTT. It codes for CASSEGLSEKLFF.

DNA for the CDR3: TGTGCCAGTACCTGGGGACTAGCCGCCGGGGAGCTGTTTTTT. As protein: CASTWGLAAGELFF. V is TRBV19 and J is TRBJ2-2, with 9 bases aligning to TRBD2. Trimming removed 7 bases from V and 6 bases from J; junction bases left unmatched: 6. Per the germline V gene, CDR1 is LNHDA and CDR2 is SQIVND (reference sequence). The CDR3 has 14 residues.

The genes are TRBV19 and TRBJ2-2; TRBD1 is a possible D gene (6 bases). Germline CDR1 is LNHDA and CDR2 is SQIVND (reference sequence). Trimming removed 3 bases from V and 2 bases from J, with 7 bases in between. This CDR3 region has 14 residues. CDR3 region: CASSMGHNTGELFF. As DNA, the CDR3 is TGTGCCAGTAGTATGGGACACAACACCGGGGAGCTGTTTTTT.

The chain couples TRBV5-1 to TRBJ1-3, with unresolved D. From germline, CDR1 is SGHRS and CDR2 YFSETQ. The CDR3 totals 15 residues. V was shortened by 6 bases and J by 0 bases, with 13 bases between the two germline ends. The CDR3 DNA follows: TGCGCCAGCACCCTTGGCGGTAGCTCTGGAAACACCATATATTTT. As protein: CASTLGGSSGNTIYF.

The gene calls are TRBV19 and TRBJ2-2, with a tentative D call TRBD2 (5 bases). The CDR3 is made up of 15 amino acids. Germline values: CDR1 LNHDA, CDR2 SQIVND (reference sequence). V was shortened by 7 bases and J by 2 bases, with 14 bases between the two germline ends. Here the CDR3 reads CASIEYGGNTGELFF. CDR3 nucleotides: TGTGCCAGTATCGAGTACGGAGGTAACACCGGGGAGCTGTTTTTT.

This clone has a handful of counts. The chain carries TRBV11-3 and TRBJ1-2; a weak D match, TRBD1 (5 bases). Deletions cut 4 bases from V and 1 base from J, with 19 bases between. Germline loops: CDR1 SGHNT, CDR2 YENEEA. There are 17 residues in the CDR3. The CDR3 DNA sequence: TGTGCCAGCAGCTCAGATCCCCAGGGTGCCCTTAACTATGGCTACACCTTC. It is translated as CASSSDPQGALNYGYTF.